Described below is a single TCR beta chain sequence and its context. The data originate from a study of blood T cell repertoires in COVID-19. Background on the study: Samples of COVID-19 (acute and convalescent) were obtained from the United States, Italy and Spain. Nucleic acid was either cDNA or gDNA, and it came from T cells, B-cell-depleted T cells, or PBMCs.

V lost 1 base to trimming and J lost 5 bases; unmatched junction nucleotides: 3. Germline V gene data show CDR1 as LGHNA and CDR2 as YNFKEQ. The CDR3 is made up of 15 amino acids. In the authors' methods: Amplification of reference gene primers was used by the study to estimate nucleated cell counts. Libraries were prepared by immunoSEQ multiplex PCR; TCRdb keeps only in-frame clonotypes and omits some of them. The DNA gave D and trimming, while V, J and clone size come from that table. The data show about 160,000 clones, around 81% seen once. The rearrangement uses TRBV4-2 and TRBJ2-1, with 9 bases matching TRBD2. This TCR was sampled from a man aged 55 to 70 with active or convalescent COVID-19. The sample taken for sequencing was peripheral blood. CDR3 bases: TGTGCCAGCAGCCAAGGACTAGCGGAGAACAATGAGCAGTTCTTC. Translating gives CASSQGLAENNEQFF.